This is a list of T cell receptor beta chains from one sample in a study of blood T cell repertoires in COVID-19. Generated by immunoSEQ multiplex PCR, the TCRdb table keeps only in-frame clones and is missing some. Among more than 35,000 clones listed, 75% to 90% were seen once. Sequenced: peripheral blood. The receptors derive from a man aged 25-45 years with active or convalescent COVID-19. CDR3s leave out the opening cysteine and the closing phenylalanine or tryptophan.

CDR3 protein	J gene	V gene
ASSTLGQANEQF	TRBJ2-1	TRBV7-3
ASSAQLATGELF	TRBJ2-2	TRBV11-2
ASKAEMGDTQY	TRBJ2-3	TRBV14
SATFLETQY	TRBJ2-5	TRBV20-1
ASTGSSYEQY	TRBJ2-7	TRBV6-5
ASSHLAGGYEQY	TRBJ2-7	TRBV3-1/TRBV3-2
ASSQEYRISTDTQY	TRBJ2-3	TRBV4-3
ASRGQGAIYGYT	TRBJ1-2	TRBV2
ASRGGPGGGYGYT	TRBJ1-2	TRBV2
ASSTYTGDTQY	TRBJ2-3	TRBV18
ASSSRAGYNEQF	TRBJ2-1	TRBV5-1
ASSQTTSGRSGSYNEQF	TRBJ2-1	TRBV18
SVEGGVYGYT	TRBJ1-2	TRBV29-1
ASTREATNEKLF	TRBJ1-4	TRBV19
ASSQGYNRERYGYT	TRBJ1-2	TRBV3-1/TRBV3-2
ATSGDGERYEQF	TRBJ2-1	TRBV24-1
ASSFWRRQTQY	TRBJ2-5	TRBV11-2
ASRRQGAEQPQH	TRBJ1-5	TRBV6-6
ASSPGDGSNQPQH	TRBJ1-5	TRBV7-9
ASSLVAGGMDTQY	TRBJ2-3	TRBV7-2
ASSPRGVRNTIY	TRBJ1-3	TRBV11-2
ASSLWASNTEAF	TRBJ1-1	TRBV7-2
ASSFTPGTGRNEQF	TRBJ2-1	TRBV6-5
AWSLGTSTDTQY	TRBJ2-3	TRBV30
AISESRGQGTEAF	TRBJ1-1	TRBV10-3
ASSSGQGSLYGYT	TRBJ1-2	TRBV18
ASSEFGAPGYT	TRBJ1-2	TRBV2
ASSPTGSYT	TRBJ1-2	TRBV5-8
ASSLSGGRTDTQY	TRBJ2-3	TRBV10-1
ASSPGTATGNTIY	TRBJ1-3	TRBV11-1
ASSPAGGQKTQY	TRBJ2-5	TRBV5-1
ASSRDRVGNYGYT	TRBJ1-2	TRBV19
ASSSGRSAQH	TRBJ1-5	TRBV6-5
ASSLLGTRQETQY	TRBJ2-5	TRBV28
ASSLGTLRGKNIQY	TRBJ2-4	TRBV3-1/TRBV3-2
ASSLLLAATYNEQF	TRBJ2-1	TRBV19